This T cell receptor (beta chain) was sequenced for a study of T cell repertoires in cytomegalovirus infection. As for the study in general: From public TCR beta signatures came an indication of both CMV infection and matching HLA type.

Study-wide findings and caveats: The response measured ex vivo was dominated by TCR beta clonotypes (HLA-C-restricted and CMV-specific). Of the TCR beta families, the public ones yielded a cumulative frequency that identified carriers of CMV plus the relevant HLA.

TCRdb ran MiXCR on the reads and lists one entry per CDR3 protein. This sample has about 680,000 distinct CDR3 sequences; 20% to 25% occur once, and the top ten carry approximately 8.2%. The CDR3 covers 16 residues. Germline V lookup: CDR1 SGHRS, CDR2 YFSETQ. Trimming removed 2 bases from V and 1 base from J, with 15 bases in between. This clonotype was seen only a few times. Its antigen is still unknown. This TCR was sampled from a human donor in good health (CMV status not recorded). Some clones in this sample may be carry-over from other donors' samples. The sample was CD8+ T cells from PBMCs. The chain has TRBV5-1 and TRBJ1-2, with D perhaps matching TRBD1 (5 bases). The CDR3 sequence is CASSFFLGLDNYGYTF. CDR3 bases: TGCGCCAGCAGCTTTTTTTTGGGACTCGATAACTATGGCTACACCTTC.